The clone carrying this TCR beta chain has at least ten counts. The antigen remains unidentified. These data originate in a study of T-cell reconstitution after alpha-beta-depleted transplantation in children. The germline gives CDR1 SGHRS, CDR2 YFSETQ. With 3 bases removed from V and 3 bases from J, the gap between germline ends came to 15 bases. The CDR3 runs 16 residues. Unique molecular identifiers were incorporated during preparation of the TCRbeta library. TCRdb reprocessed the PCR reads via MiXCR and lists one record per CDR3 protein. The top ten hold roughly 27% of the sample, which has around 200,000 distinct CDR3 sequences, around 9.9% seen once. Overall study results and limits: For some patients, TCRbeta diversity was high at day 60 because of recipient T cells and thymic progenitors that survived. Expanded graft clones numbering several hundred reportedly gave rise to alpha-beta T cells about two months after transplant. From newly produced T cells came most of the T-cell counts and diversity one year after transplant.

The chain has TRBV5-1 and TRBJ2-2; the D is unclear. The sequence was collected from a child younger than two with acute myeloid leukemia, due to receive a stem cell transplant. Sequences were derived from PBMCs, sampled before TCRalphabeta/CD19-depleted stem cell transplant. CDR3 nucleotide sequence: TGCGCCAGCAGCTCCGCCGGGCTACAGTACACCGGGGAGCTGTTTTTT. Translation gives CASSSAGLQYTGELFF. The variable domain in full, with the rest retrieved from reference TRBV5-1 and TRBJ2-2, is KAGVTQTPRYLIKTRGQQVTLSCSPISGHRSVSWYQQTPGQGLQFLFEYFSETQRNKGNFPGRFSGRQFSNSRSEMNVSTLELGDSALYLCASSSAGLQYTGELFFGEGSRLTVL.